This is a list of T cell receptor beta chains from one sample in a study of blood T cell repertoires in COVID-19. Assay: immunoSEQ multiplex PCR; the TCRdb copy retains only in-frame clones and omits some. The sample has almost 200,000 clones, 85% seen once. Sequences were obtained from peripheral blood. The receptors here all came from a man aged 55 to 70 with COVID-19, enrolled during active disease. Each CDR3 is given with its conserved first and last residue. The D gene is left open where the match is weak. Only some rows state a clone size, as once, few, many or a class for expanded clones.

. TRBJ1-1 TRBD1 TRBV3-1/TRBV3-2 CASSQGRQGNTEAFF TGTGCCAGCAGCCAGGGTCGACAGGGAAACACTGAAGCTTTCTTT
. TRBJ1-1 TRBD1 TRBV15 CATSKRQGADTEAFF TGTGCCACCAGCAAAAGACAGGGGGCGGACACTGAAGCTTTCTTT
. TRBJ1-6 . TRBV5-1 CASSLQGNNSPLHF TGCGCCAGCAGCTTACAGGGAAATAATTCACCCCTCCACTTT
. TRBJ2-2 TRBD2 TRBV28 CATQTGGTGELFF TGTGCCACCCAAACGGGAGGGACCGGGGAGCTGTTTTTT
. TRBJ1-2 . TRBV9 CASSEGPWAQGGYTF TGTGCCAGCAGCGAGGGGCCGTGGGCTCAAGGAGGCTACACCTTC
. TRBJ2-5 TRBD1 TRBV19 CASSTALDRGRWETQYF TGTGCCAGTAGTACCGCCCTCGACAGGGGGCGGTGGGAGACCCAGTACTTC
once TRBJ2-1 TRBD1 TRBV7-2 CASSPDRGGSNEQFF TGTGCCAGCAGCCCCGACAGGGGGGGGAGCAATGAGCAGTTCTTC
. TRBJ1-4 TRBD1 TRBV28 CASRWTGPRREKLFF TGTGCCAGCAGATGGACAGGCCCCCGCCGTGAAAAACTGTTTTTT
. TRBJ1-6 . TRBV6-6 CASSYGQPYNSPLHF TGTGCCAGCAGTTACGGACAGCCATATAATTCACCCCTCCACTTT
once TRBJ2-3 . TRBV5-1 CASSPEGASTDTQYF TGCGCCAGCAGCCCCGAGGGAGCCAGCACAGATACGCAGTATTTT
. TRBJ1-1 TRBD1 TRBV6-5 CASSSQGRNTEAFF TGTGCCAGCAGTTCACAGGGGCGAAACACTGAAGCTTTCTTT
. TRBJ1-1 . TRBV19 CASRAQRWDTEAFF TGTGCCAGTAGAGCCCAGCGATGGGACACTGAAGCTTTCTTT
. TRBJ1-2 . TRBV7-9 CASSVTGTSYTF TGTGCCAGCAGCGTTACAGGGACGAGCTACACCTTC